Listed below are T cell receptor beta chains from one sample, sequenced in a study of blood T cell repertoires in COVID-19. Data came from immunoSEQ multiplex PCR; TCRdb stores just in-frame clones and leaves some out. The repertoire holds roughly 38,000 clones, with about 74% as singletons. What was sequenced was peripheral blood. Every receptor here comes from a man in his sixties with active COVID-19. CDR3s include the opening cysteine and the closing phenylalanine or tryptophan. D genes are given only for firm matches. Rows give clone size only sometimes, using once, few, many, or a class for an expanded clone.

v_gene	j_gene	abundance	d_gene	CDR3nt	CDR3aa
TRBV5-1	TRBJ1-6	.	TRBD1	TGCGCCAGCAGCTTAAGGACAGGGAACAATTCACCCCTCCACTTT	CASSLRTGNNSPLHF
TRBV9	TRBJ1-1	.	.	TGTGCCAGCAGCTGGATCGGACTGTCGAACACTGAAGCTTTCTTT	CASSWIGLSNTEAFF
TRBV4-1	TRBJ2-7	few	.	TGCGCCAGCAGCCAGGAGGGGGGGATCGGCGAGCAGTACTTC	CASSQEGGIGEQYF
TRBV7-2	TRBJ2-2	.	TRBD1	TGTGCCAGCAGCCCCCGGACAGGGGGCAACGGCGGGGAGCTGTTTTTT	CASSPRTGGNGGELFF
TRBV4-1	TRBJ2-6	once	.	TGCGCCAGCAGCCAAGGGGCGCTCACTGGGGCCAACGTCCTGACTTTC	CASSQGALTGANVLTF
TRBV7-4	TRBJ2-1	.	TRBD1	TGTGCCAGCAGCTTAGAGGGGGACAGTTACTTCAATGAGCAGTTCTTC	CASSLEGDSYFNEQFF
TRBV11-3	TRBJ2-5	.	TRBD1	TGTGCCAGCAGCTCATGGACAGGGGCCGGCCAAGAGACCCAGTACTTC	CASSSWTGAGQETQYF
TRBV14	TRBJ1-1	.	.	TGTGCCAGCAGCCAAGAAACGGGGATCACTGAAGCTTTCTTT	CASSQETGITEAFF
TRBV5-1	TRBJ1-1	.	.	TGCGCCAGCAGCTTGAACAGCCAAGCTTTCTTT	CASSLNSQAFF
TRBV28	TRBJ1-6	once	.	TGTGCCAGCAGTTTCTGGGAGGAATCACCCCTCCACTTT	CASSFWEESPLHF
TRBV5-3	TRBJ1-2	.	TRBD1	TGTGCCAGAAGCACGCGACCGGGACAGGTGGACTATGGCTACACCTTC	CARSTRPGQVDYGYTF
TRBV7-8	TRBJ2-3	.	TRBD1	TGTGCCAGCACCCTCGCCCCGGGACAGCATACGCAGTATTTT	CASTLAPGQHTQYF
TRBV18	TRBJ1-2	.	.	TGTGCCAGCTCACCAGAAGGGGTGGTCGATGGCTACACCTTC	CASSPEGVVDGYTF
TRBV28	TRBJ2-5	.	TRBD2	TGTGCCAGCCTCCCGGGGACTAGCGGGAGGCAGTCGACCCAGTACTTC	CASLPGTSGRQSTQYF
TRBV28	TRBJ2-7	.	TRBD1	TGTGCCAGCAGTCCCTGGACAGGGGAACTCTACGAGCAGTACTTC	CASSPWTGELYEQYF
TRBV5-1	TRBJ2-3	.	.	TGCGCCAGCAGCTTGGCCGGCGGAGTTAGCACAGATACGCAGTATTTT	CASSLAGGVSTDTQYF
TRBV19	TRBJ1-5	.	.	TGTGCCAGTAAGGCGGCAGAGTTAAGCAATCAGCCCCAGCATTTT	CASKAAELSNQPQHF
TRBV4-3	TRBJ1-1	.	.	TGCGCCAGCAGCCAAGAACCCGGCAGGATGAACACTGAAGCTTTCTTT	CASSQEPGRMNTEAFF
TRBV12-3/TRBV12-4	TRBJ2-7	.	TRBD2	TGTGCCAGCAGTCCCCCGACTAGCGGGGGCTCCTTC	CASSPPTSGGSF
TRBV4-2	TRBJ1-2	few	TRBD1	TGTGCCAGCAGCCAAGCAGCCGGGACAGGGCCATATGGCTACACCTTC	CASSQAAGTGPYGYTF
TRBV7-6	TRBJ2-7	.	.	TGTGCCAGCAGCAACTTACCCAGAGGGAACTACGAGCAGTACTTC	CASSNLPRGNYEQYF
TRBV10-1	TRBJ1-5	once	.	TGCGCCAGCAGTGAGAACACTAACCAGCCCCAGCATTTT	CASSENTNQPQHF
TRBV30	TRBJ2-3	.	TRBD1	TGTGCCTGGCGACAGGGGGTCGTTACAGATACGCAGTATTTT	CAWRQGVVTDTQYF
TRBV5-4	TRBJ2-3	.	TRBD1	TGTGCCAGCAGCGACGGACAGGCCTCGGATACGCAGTATTTT	CASSDGQASDTQYF
TRBV18	TRBJ1-1	.	.	TGTGCCAGCTCACCACGTGGGACACTGGGAACTGAAGCTTTCTTT	CASSPRGTLGTEAFF
TRBV19	TRBJ2-5	.	.	TGTGCCAGTAGTACCGGGGACTGGATGCAAGAGACCCAGTACTTC	CASSTGDWMQETQYF
TRBV29-1	TRBJ1-2	.	TRBD1	TGCAGCGTTGCTGAGACAGGGGATGGCTACACCTTC	CSVAETGDGYTF
TRBV5-1	TRBJ2-3	.	TRBD1	TGCGCCAGCAGCGGGACAGGGATGGGCACAGATACGCAGTATTTT	CASSGTGMGTDTQYF
TRBV11-2	TRBJ1-5	few	TRBD1	TGTGCCAGCAGCTGGTCCGGGACAGGGGGCGGCAATCAGCCCCAGCATTTT	CASSWSGTGGGNQPQHF
TRBV7-8	TRBJ2-7	.	TRBD2	TGTGCCAGCAGCTTTAGCGGGGGCCGGAACGAGCAGTACTTC	CASSFSGGRNEQYF
TRBV5-6	TRBJ1-4	once	.	TGTGCCAGCAGGACGGGAGGGAATGAAAAACTGTTTTTT	CASRTGGNEKLFF
TRBV7-2	TRBJ2-7	once	.	TGTGCCAGCAGGGCTGGGGGGAGTGAGATCGAGCAGTACTTC	CASRAGGSEIEQYF
TRBV7-9	TRBJ1-2	.	TRBD1	TGTGCCAGCAGCCCCACAGGGGGAGTTAACTATGGCTACACCTTC	CASSPTGGVNYGYTF
TRBV11-3	TRBJ2-2	.	.	TGTGCCAGCAGCTTGGGAGGCGACCGGGCTAGTACGACCGGGGAGCTGTTTTTT	CASSLGGDRASTTGELFF
TRBV7-9	TRBJ2-5	.	TRBD1	TGTGCCAGCAGCAGGGACAGGGGAAAAGAGACCCAGTACTTC	CASSRDRGKETQYF
TRBV24-1	TRBJ2-1	few	TRBD2	TGTGCCACCAGTGATTCCGGGACTAGCGGGGGGGGTATCAATGAGCAGTTCTTC	CATSDSGTSGGGINEQFF
TRBV27	TRBJ2-7	.	TRBD1	TGTGCCAGCAGTTTATTGGGGGACAGGGGTTCCGAGCAGTACTTC	CASSLLGDRGSEQYF
TRBV27	TRBJ2-1	.	TRBD2	TGTGCCAGCAGTTTCCTTGGACTAGCGGGAGGTTTGGGTGAGCAGTTCTTC	CASSFLGLAGGLGEQFF
TRBV5-4	TRBJ1-2	.	.	TGTGCCAGCAGCTTGGAACAGGGCCGAAACTATGGCTACACCTTC	CASSLEQGRNYGYTF
TRBV7-9	TRBJ1-3	medium-sized	TRBD1	TGTGCCAGCAGCTCGACCACAGGGGGTAAAGGAGGAAACACCATATATTTT	CASSSTTGGKGGNTIYF
TRBV28	TRBJ2-3	.	.	TGTGCCAGCAGTTTGAGAGCGGCTAGCACAGATACGCAGTATTTT	CASSLRAASTDTQYF
TRBV24-1	TRBJ2-5	.	TRBD2	TGTGCCACCAGTGACGGCACTAGCGGGGGGTCGGGGGAGACCCAGTACTTC	CATSDGTSGGSGETQYF
TRBV2	TRBJ1-5	.	.	TGTGCCAGCATGGCGGCTCAGGGAGGGCCCCAGCATTTT	CASMAAQGGPQHF
TRBV11-2	TRBJ2-3	.	TRBD2	TGTGCCAGCAGCTTAGGCGGGGGTAGCACAGATACGCAGTATTTT	CASSLGGGSTDTQYF
TRBV25-1	TRBJ1-2	.	.	TGTGCCAGCAGTGCCACAACCAGGGAAGGGCGAGGCTACACCTTC	CASSATTREGRGYTF
TRBV3-1/TRBV3-2	TRBJ1-2	.	.	TGTGCCAGCAGCCAAGACAGGCAGGGAATAGGCTACACCTTC	CASSQDRQGIGYTF
TRBV6-5	TRBJ2-1	.	.	TGTGCCAGCAGTACGACTAGCTACAATGAGCAGTTCTTC	CASSTTSYNEQFF
TRBV9	TRBJ2-6	.	.	TGTGCCAGCAGCGTCACTAGCTCTGGGGCCAACGTCCTGACTTTC	CASSVTSSGANVLTF
TRBV3-1/TRBV3-2	TRBJ2-3	.	TRBD1	TGTGCCAGCAGCCAAGGGGACAGGGACACAGATACGCAGTATTTT	CASSQGDRDTDTQYF
TRBV6-4	TRBJ2-2	.	TRBD2	TGTGCCAGCAGTGCCGGGAGGGCCAGAGGGGAGCTGTTTTTT	CASSAGRARGELFF
TRBV5-1	TRBJ2-3	.	TRBD2	TGCGCCAGCAGCTGGGGACTAGCGGATACGCAGTATTTT	CASSWGLADTQYF
TRBV9	TRBJ2-7	once	TRBD2	TGTGCCAGCAGCGCTAGGGGACTAGCAGTCTACGAGCAGTACTTC	CASSARGLAVYEQYF
TRBV10-3	TRBJ2-3	.	TRBD1	TGTGCCATCACTAGGGACAGGGCCGGAGATACGCAGTATTTT	CAITRDRAGDTQYF
TRBV5-1	TRBJ2-7	.	.	TGCGCCAGCAGCTACAAACAGGACAGTTCCTACGAGCAGTACTTC	CASSYKQDSSYEQYF